These 31 T cell receptor beta chains came from one sample sequenced in a study of T cells after yellow fever vaccination (dated by TCRdb to the late 2010s). Libraries were prepared through 5' RACE. Sequencer: Illumina HiSeq 2500. Clones were called with MiXCR by TCRdb after fastp trimmed the public reads at Q25, and only in-frame beta chains were retained. Each entry merges the rows of one CDR3 protein and shows their most common DNA and genes. For this sample there are 45,000 to 65,000 distinct CDR3 sequences; 6.6% appear just once. The ten largest account for approximately 24% of the sample. Taken with the paper, the label for treatment or condition translates to: live attenuated yellow fever vaccine strain. The material was CD8+ T cells not binding an NS4B(214-222) dextramer, sorted from PBMCs, obtained 35 to 50 days after the first yellow fever vaccination. Read against the paper, the sample's cell subset or site label means: NS4B epitope dextramer-negative CD8 T cells. These receptors were taken from a man aged 18 to 29 who received the YFV17D yellow fever vaccine.

This sequence joins TRBV7-6 and TRBJ2-2, with TRBD1 matching 8 bases. The length of the CDR3 is 17 residues. The germline V gene has CDR1 SGHVS and CDR2 FNYEAQ. The J segment lost 4 bases and the V segment lost 5 bases, leaving 12 bases of the junction unmatched. The CDR3 spells CASSRLEGGQVTGELFF. CDR3 coding DNA: TGTGCCAGCAGCCGTCTGGAGGGGGGACAGGTCACCGGGGAGCTGTTTTTT.

The CDR3 sequence: CSVVAGNQPQHF. The CDR3 nucleotides read TGCAGCGTTGTGGCAGGCAATCAGCCCCAGCATTTT. The chain uses TRBV29-1 and TRBJ1-5, with D unclear. This CDR3 is built from 12 residues. V lost 4 bases and J lost 2, with 6 bases in between. Germline V lookup: CDR1 SQVTM, CDR2 ANQGSEA.

This clonotype was picked up a small number of times. The chain carries TRBV5-1 and TRBJ2-7, with D perhaps TRBD1 or TRBD2 (5 bases each). Germline CDR1 and CDR2: SGHRS and YFSETQ. With 0 bases removed from V and 3 bases from J, the gap between germline ends came to 7 bases. The CDR3 has 13 residues. The CDR3 DNA follows: TGCGCCAGCAGCTTGGGTGGGGGCTACGAGCAGTACGTC. Translation: CASSLGGGYEQYV.

This clonotype was seen repeatedly, ten times or more. This chain joins TRBV9 and TRBJ1-2; D gene uncertain. V lost 0 bases, J lost 2 bases, and 11 bases lay in between. Per germline, CDR1 SGDLS and CDR2 YYNGEE. CDR3 length: 15 amino acids. The CDR3 is CASSVGDRVNYGYTF. The CDR3, as DNA: TGTGCCAGCAGCGTAGGAGATCGGGTAAACTATGGCTACACCTTC.

This clonotype occurred a few times. The rearrangement links TRBV1 to TRBJ2-5; TRBD1 was called by the table and not checked on the DNA. TRBV1 is labeled a pseudogene. The CDR3 extends over 11 amino acids. The CDR3 DNA is TGCACCAGCGGGTCCGGGTCCTGCTTGTACTTC. It specifies CTSGSGSCLYF.

The chain links TRBV29-1 to TRBJ2-7; 9 bases agree with TRBD1. Trimming at V came to 0 bases and at J to 4 bases, leaving 7 bases not matched to a gene. The CDR3 consists of 15 residues. Germline V CDR1 and CDR2: SQVTM, ANQGSEA. This CDR3 reads CSVEDPRTGAYEQYF. As DNA, the CDR3 is TGCAGCGTTGAAGATCCACGGACAGGGGCTTACGAGCAGTACTTC.

Ten or more counts support this clonotype. This chain links TRBV4-1 with TRBJ2-7, with unresolved D. Germline CDR1 MGHRA, CDR2 YSYEKL. This CDR3 spans 17 amino acids. Trimming took off 1 base at V and 0 bases at J, with 16 bases between the two ends. CDR3 sequence reads: CASSQVGSRTHSYEQYF. CDR3 nucleotides: TGCGCCAGCAGCCAAGTTGGTTCGCGGACCCACTCCTACGAGCAGTACTTC.

The chain has TRBV7-9 and TRBJ2-1; 12 positions agree with TRBD2. Germline loops: CDR1 SEHNR, CDR2 FQNEAQ (reference sequence). The CDR3 extends over 10 amino acids. The CDR3 bases are TGTACTAGCGGGGGGAATGAGCAGTTCTTC. This gives the protein CTSGGNEQFF.

This clonotype has only a few counts. The gene calls are TRBV4-2 and TRBJ1-2, with 7 bases fitting TRBD1. Per the germline V gene, CDR1 is LGHNA and CDR2 is YNFKEQ. V was clipped by 1 base and J by 4 bases; unmatched bases: 6. The CDR3 totals 15 residues. CDR3 residues: CASSQVEQGSYGYTF. In nucleotides, the CDR3 is TGTGCCAGCAGCCAAGTCGAACAGGGGTCCTATGGCTACACCTTC.

The sample holds a few counts of this clonotype. The rearrangement uses TRBV4-2 and TRBJ2-1, with D hard to call. The CDR3 has 14 amino acids. Germline CDR1 LGHNA, CDR2 YNFKEQ. The V end was cut by 10 bases, the J end by 5 bases, with 18 bases between. The CDR3 DNA reads as TGTGCCATGAGCCCCGGGCGACGGCACAATGAGCAGTTCTTC. Its translation is CAMSPGRRHNEQFF.

This clonotype was seen a handful of times. This chain joins TRBV4-3 and TRBJ2-7; TRBD2 aligns across 7 bases. J gave up 0 bases and V 2 bases, and 7 bases lay outside the gene matches. The germline V gene encodes CDR1 LGHNA and CDR2 YSLEER. The CDR3 is 16 amino acids. DNA of the CDR3: TGCGCCAGCAGCCAAACCACTAGCGCACCCTCCTACGAGCAGTACTTC. It codes for CASSQTTSAPSYEQYF.

In this sample, this clonotype turned up a few times. This chain links TRBV7-9 with TRBJ1-5, with 8 positions matching TRBD1. This CDR3 comprises 17 residues. Germline CDR1 SEHNR, CDR2 FQNEAQ (reference sequence). J lost 0 bases, V lost 3 bases, and 7 bases had no gene match. The CDR3 loop is CASSFAGGPYSNQPQHF. The CDR3, as DNA: TGTGCCAGCAGCTTCGCAGGGGGCCCATATAGCAATCAGCCCCAGCATTTT.

This clonotype has ten or more counts. The V call is TRBV4-1, the J call TRBJ2-5; D not resolved. The CDR3 runs to 13 residues. Germline V gene data show CDR1 as MGHRA and CDR2 as YSYEKL. With 2 bases removed from V and 5 bases from J, the gap between germline ends came to 9 bases. CDR3 region: CASSQLGWETQYF. Here the CDR3 DNA reads TGCGCCAGCAGCCAACTAGGGTGGGAGACCCAGTACTTC.

The V call is TRBV6-5, the J call TRBJ2-1; 12 bases line up with TRBD2. The V and J ends lost 4 bases and 7 bases, in that order; junction bases with no gene match: 2. The germline V gene encodes CDR1 MNHEY and CDR2 SVGAGI. The length of the CDR3 is 14 residues. The CDR3 region is CASSSSGGGNEQFF. CDR3 in DNA: TGTGCCAGCAGTTCTAGCGGGGGGGGGAATGAGCAGTTCTTC.

This clonotype was detected ten times or more. V and J are TRBV21-1 and TRBJ2-3; the table's D gene call, TRBD2, was not cross checked with the DNA. TRBV21-1 is recorded as a pseudogene. The CDR3 sequence is 14 residues long. In DNA form, the CDR3 reads TGTGCCAGCGCCCGGGAGGGAGGTGGAGATACGCAGTATTTT. This sequence encodes CASAREGGGDTQYF.

This clonotype was observed a few times. The chain employs TRBV12-3 or TRBV12-4 and TRBJ2-1; 9 positions match TRBD2. The CDR3 spans 15 residues. With 8 bases clipped from V and 8 bases from J, the junction kept 13 bases outside the gene matches. The CDR3 bases are TGTGCCAGCTCCCCTGGGGCGGGGGGGGTCGATGAGCAGTTCTTC. Its translation: CASSPGAGGVDEQFF.

This clonotype has only a few counts. CDR3 sequence: CASSLVSGSYEQYF. In DNA form, the CDR3 reads TGTGCCAGCAGCTTAGTGTCAGGATCCTACGAGCAGTACTTC. The J gene is TRBJ2-7, the V gene TRBV11-2, with D hard to call. The CDR3 is made up of 14 amino acids. The germline V and J ends were trimmed by 1 base and 1 base, with 8 bases remaining between them. Germline V lookup: CDR1 SGHAT, CDR2 FQNNGV.

The chain couples TRBV12-3 or TRBV12-4 to TRBJ1-5; perhaps TRBD1 as D (6 bases). The CDR3 spans 13 residues. Trimming took 6 bases from V and 7 from J, leaving 13 bases between them. The DNA for the CDR3 is TGTGCCAGCAGGTTTACACAGGGCCAGCCCCAGCATTTT. It is translated as CASRFTQGQPQHF.

The chain has TRBV12-5 and TRBJ2-7, with a possible D match to TRBD1 (5 bases). This CDR3 is 16 amino acids long. Trimming shortened V by 0 bases and J by 3 bases, and 15 bases separated the two germline ends. Germline CDR1 reads LGHNT; CDR2 reads FRNRAP. The CDR3 coding sequence is TGTGCTAGTGGTTTGGTAACTACAGGTGGCAGCTACGAGCAGTACTTC. Translation gives CASGLVTTGGSYEQYF.

This clonotype occurred a few times. The V call is TRBV12-2, the J call TRBJ1-1. TRBV12-2 is listed as a pseudogene. The CDR3 contains 16 residues. The CDR3 DNA follows: TGTGCAAGTCGCTTAGCGCATGGGGGCCCTAACACTGAAGCTTTCTTT. Its protein product is CASRLAHGGPNTEAFF.

The V gene is TRBV5-5, the J gene TRBJ1-1; the D gene is possibly TRBD1 (6 bases). The CDR3 has 15 residues. V was clipped by 2 bases and J by 2 bases, with 13 bases between them. Germline CDR1 reads SGHKS; CDR2 reads YYEKEE (reference sequence). CDR3 nucleotide sequence: TGTGCCAGCAGCTTTGGGTGGACAGTCAACACTGAAGCTTTCTTT. Protein: CASSFGWTVNTEAFF.

The V gene is TRBV7-3, the J gene TRBJ2-3; 8 nucleotides align to TRBD2. Losses at the gene ends were 4 bases for V and 0 bases for J; bases not matched to a gene: 6. The CDR3 sequence is 16 residues long. Per germline, CDR1 SGHTA and CDR2 FQGTGA. CDR3 sequence reads: CASSSGGGGSTDTQYF. The CDR3 DNA reads TGTGCCAGCAGCTCGGGGGGGGGCGGTAGCACAGATACGCAGTATTTT.

The V gene is TRBV5-1, the J gene TRBJ2-3; 8 bases are shared with TRBD2. The CDR3 spans 15 residues. Germline V CDR1 and CDR2: SGHRS, YFSETQ. The V gene end was trimmed by 3 bases and the J gene end by 2 bases; junction bases not matched to a gene: 5. The CDR3 sequence is CASSSTSGYTDTQYF. CDR3 sequence (DNA): TGCGCCAGCAGCTCAACTAGCGGATACACAGATACGCAGTATTTT.

This clonotype showed up many times. The V gene is TRBV2, the J gene TRBJ2-1; a possible D gene is TRBD2 (7 bases). Looked up from germline, CDR1 is SNHLY and CDR2 is FYNNEI. This CDR3 comprises 12 residues. The CDR3 region is CAKGGGAEEQFF. The CDR3, as DNA: TGTGCAAAGGGAGGGGGGGCCGAAGAGCAGTTCTTC.

This clonotype was observed a handful of times. The rearrangement joins TRBV11-2 to TRBJ1-5; D might be TRBD1 (6 bases). Trimming pared 5 bases from V and 1 base from J, leaving 18 bases between. Germline CDR1 and CDR2: SGHAT and FQNNGV. This CDR3 spans 17 amino acids. The CDR3 nucleotides are TGTGCCAGCAGCCATCATACAGGGACCTTGAGCAATCAGCCCCAGCATTTT. It specifies CASSHHTGTLSNQPQHF.

This clonotype was seen at least ten times. The chain links TRBV29-1 to TRBJ2-1, with 10 positions matching TRBD1. The CDR3 is 14 amino acids. Trimming cost V 7 bases and J 7 bases; bases outside gene matches: 10. In germline, CDR1 is SQVTM, CDR2 ANQGSEA. CDR3 loop: CSGQEGTGDNEQFF. The CDR3 DNA follows: TGCAGCGGGCAAGAGGGGACAGGGGATAATGAGCAGTTCTTC.

This clonotype was detected ten times or more. J is TRBJ1-6 and V is TRBV24-1; D possibly corresponds to TRBD1 (5 bases). V shed 7 bases and J shed 10 bases, with 16 bases lying between them. The CDR3 consists of 14 residues. The germline gives CDR1 KGHDR, CDR2 SFDVKD. CDR3 coding DNA: TGTGCCACCAGCCGGGGGGACGGCGACTCACCCCTCCACTTT. It yields the protein CATSRGDGDSPLHF.

This clonotype was seen ten or more times. J is TRBJ1-5 and V is TRBV2; D is perhaps TRBD1 (5 bases). CDR3 length: 13 amino acids. V was clipped by 8 bases and J by 6 bases, with 14 bases between them. Germline values: CDR1 SNHLY, CDR2 FYNNEI. The CDR3 sequence: CASEGRGSQPQHF. The CDR3 nucleotides read TGTGCCAGCGAGGGGAGGGGCAGTCAGCCCCAGCATTTT.

This clonotype was counted between two and nine times. The chain is built from TRBV5-6 and TRBJ2-7; no clear D gene. V lost 4 bases, J lost 4 bases, and 18 bases lay in between. CDR1 and CDR2 (germline): SGHDT, YYEEEE. CDR3 length equals 15 residues. CDR3 in amino acids: CASSRTGHFAYEQYV. Here the CDR3 DNA reads TGTGCCAGCAGCCGTACGGGCCACTTCGCGTACGAGCAGTACGTC.

Many counts were recorded for this clonotype. This chain uses TRBV20-1 with TRBJ2-7, with a tentative D call TRBD1 (5 bases). The length of the CDR3 is 13 residues. Germline CDR1 and CDR2: DFQATT and SNEGSKA (reference sequence). Trimming removed 3 bases at V and 0 bases at J, with 9 bases between. The CDR3 region has the DNA TGCAGTGCTAGTTCCAGGGACTCCTACGAGCAGTACGTC. Translated: CSASSRDSYEQYV.

This clonotype was recorded at least ten times. The rearrangement links TRBV7-7 to TRBJ1-4, with a tentative D call TRBD1 (5 bases). The CDR3 consists of 15 residues. CDR1 and CDR2 from the germline V gene are SSHAT and FNYEAQ (reference sequence). V lost 1 base and J lost 3, with 9 bases in between. CDR3 region: CASSLVGAPNEKLFF. In DNA, the CDR3 is TGTGCCAGCAGCTTAGTAGGGGCACCTAATGAAAAACTGTTTTTT.